The T cell receptor (beta chain) under discussion was sequenced for a study of identical twins. Notes on the study in general: Models underestimated how often monozygotic twins shared out-of-frame TCR alpha.

CDR1 DFQATT and CDR2 SNEGSKA come from the germline V gene (reference sequence). V was cut by 0 bases and J by 6 bases, with 11 bases left in between. There are 13 residues in the CDR3. TCRdb processed the 5' RACE reads anew with MiXCR; each CDR3 protein has one entry. The sample shows some 500,000 distinct CDR3 sequences, about 20% of them seen only once. This clonotype was counted between two and nine times. The antigen is unknown. The sample also formed part of further work on T cells expressing NK-cell markers. That paper states: One of eight sequenced donors was HCMV-seronegative; the other seven were seropositive. Dominant NKG2C+ clonotypes were found to form about 1.0-8% of CD8+ T cells in 5 or 6 donors. Similarly, these clonotypes led the CD3+CD56-NKG2C+ fraction as well in several donors.

The sequenced material came from CD4+ T cells sorted from blood. The origin of this receptor is a young woman in good health. The J gene is TRBJ1-2, the V gene TRBV20-1; D uncertain. In DNA form, the CDR3 reads TGCAGTGCTAGAGATCTCTCCGGGCATGGCTACACCTTC. It yields the protein CSARDLSGHGYTF.